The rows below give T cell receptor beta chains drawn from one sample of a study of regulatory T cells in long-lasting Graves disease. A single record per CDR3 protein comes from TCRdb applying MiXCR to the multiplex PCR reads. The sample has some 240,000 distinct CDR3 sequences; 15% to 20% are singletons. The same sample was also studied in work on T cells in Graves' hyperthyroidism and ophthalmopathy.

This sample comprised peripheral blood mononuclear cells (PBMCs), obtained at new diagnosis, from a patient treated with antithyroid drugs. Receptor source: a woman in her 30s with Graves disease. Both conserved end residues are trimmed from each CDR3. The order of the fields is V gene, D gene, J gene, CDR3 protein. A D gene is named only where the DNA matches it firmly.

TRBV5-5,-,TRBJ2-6,ASSLEGGQSLWNVPT
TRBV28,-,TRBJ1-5,ASRLAVRNQPQH
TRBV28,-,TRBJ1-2,ASSLAQIVSGYT
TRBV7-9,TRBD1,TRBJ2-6,ASSLAGRGISGANVLT
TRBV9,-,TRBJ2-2,ASSVGGELHGGELF
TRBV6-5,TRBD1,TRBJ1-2,ASSPYGSGQGAHGYT
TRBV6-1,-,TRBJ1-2,ASSGGTAFGYT
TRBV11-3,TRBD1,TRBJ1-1,ASSPRPGTANTEAF
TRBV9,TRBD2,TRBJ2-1,ASSLGLAGGSNEQF
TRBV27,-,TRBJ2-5,ASSPLAGPETQY
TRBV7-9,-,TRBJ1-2,ASSTEEAWALYGYT
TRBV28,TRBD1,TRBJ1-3,ASISGTGGVHFRNTIY
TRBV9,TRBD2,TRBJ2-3,ASSSRRLAGADTQY
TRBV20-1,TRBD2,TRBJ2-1,SAGGSRTSGRKQF
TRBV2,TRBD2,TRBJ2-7,AITGLAAYEQY
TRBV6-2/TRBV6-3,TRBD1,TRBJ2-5,ASSYPQGDRETQY
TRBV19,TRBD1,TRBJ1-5,ASRGQGNQPQH
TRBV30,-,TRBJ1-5,AWSGAGNAQPQP
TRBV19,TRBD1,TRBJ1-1,ASRPTGGGYTEAF
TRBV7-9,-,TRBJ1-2,ASSLDRIEGYT
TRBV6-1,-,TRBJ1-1,ASSTRRGINTEAF
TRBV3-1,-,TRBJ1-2,ASSPPGGYT
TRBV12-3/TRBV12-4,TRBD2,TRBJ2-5,ASSSTSGGARETQY
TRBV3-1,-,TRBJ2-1,ASSVGGNEQF
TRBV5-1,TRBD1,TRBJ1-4,ASSYGTANEKLF
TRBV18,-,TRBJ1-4,ASSFPAYWANEKLF
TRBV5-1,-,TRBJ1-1,ASSLTAPMNTEAF
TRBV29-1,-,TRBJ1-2,SVGLKMHLDGYT
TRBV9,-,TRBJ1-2,ASGGNYGYT
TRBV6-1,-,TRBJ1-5,ASSNRIEPQH
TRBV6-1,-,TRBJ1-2,ASSADRVDRTHYGYT
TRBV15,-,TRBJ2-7,ATSRVGSREQY
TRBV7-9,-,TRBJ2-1,ASSPRGGNPTYNEQF
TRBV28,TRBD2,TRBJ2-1,ASRSGAREQF
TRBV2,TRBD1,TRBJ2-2,AFFSDRGQTGELF
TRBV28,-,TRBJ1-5,ASSFFEGQPQH
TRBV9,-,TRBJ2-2,ASTRGNTGELF
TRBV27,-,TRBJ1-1,ASSLSSGALEAF
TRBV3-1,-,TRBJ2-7,ASSLQGGGGEQY